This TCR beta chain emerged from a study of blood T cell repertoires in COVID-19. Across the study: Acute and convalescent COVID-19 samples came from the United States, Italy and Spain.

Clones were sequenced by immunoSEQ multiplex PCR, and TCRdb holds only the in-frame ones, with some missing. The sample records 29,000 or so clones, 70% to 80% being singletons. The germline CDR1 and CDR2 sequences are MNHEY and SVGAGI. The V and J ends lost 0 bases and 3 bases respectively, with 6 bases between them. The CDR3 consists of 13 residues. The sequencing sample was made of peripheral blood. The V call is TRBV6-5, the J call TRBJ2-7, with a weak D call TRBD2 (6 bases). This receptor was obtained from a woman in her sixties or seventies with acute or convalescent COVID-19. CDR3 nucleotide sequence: TGTGCCAGCAGTTACTCCGGGAGCTACGAGCAGTACTTC. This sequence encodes CASSYSGSYEQYF.